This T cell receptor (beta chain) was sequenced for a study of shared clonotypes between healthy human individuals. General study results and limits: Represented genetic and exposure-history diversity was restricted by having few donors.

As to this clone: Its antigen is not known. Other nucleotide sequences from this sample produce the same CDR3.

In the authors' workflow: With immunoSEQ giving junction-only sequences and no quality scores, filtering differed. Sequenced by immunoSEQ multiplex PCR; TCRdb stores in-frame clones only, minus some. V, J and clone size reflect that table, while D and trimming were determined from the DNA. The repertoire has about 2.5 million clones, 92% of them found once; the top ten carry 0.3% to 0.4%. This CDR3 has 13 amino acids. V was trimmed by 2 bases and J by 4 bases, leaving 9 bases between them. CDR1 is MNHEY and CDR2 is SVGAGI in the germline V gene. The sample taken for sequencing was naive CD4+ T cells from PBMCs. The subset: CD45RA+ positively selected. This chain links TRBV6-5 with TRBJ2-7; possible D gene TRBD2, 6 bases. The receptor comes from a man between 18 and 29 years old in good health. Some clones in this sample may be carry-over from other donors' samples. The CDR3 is CASSYPGTYEQYF. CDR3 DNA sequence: TGTGCCAGCAGTTACCCGGGGACTTACGAGCAGTACTTC.